These 27 T cell receptor beta chains share one sample of origin, sequenced in a study of T cell clonality in common variable immunodeficiency. Whole-study results and caveats: In common variable immunodeficiency, TCR beta chains reportedly carried fewer deletions and N-nucleotide insertions.

The assay was immunoSEQ multiplex PCR, and TCRdb's table has in-frame clones only and misses some. This sample carries just over 25,000 clones, none of them present only once. Their antigens are not known. The sample taken for sequencing was peripheral blood mononuclear cells. These receptors all come from a human donor with common variable immunodeficiency.

There are a few counts of this clone. With the read ending 3 residues before the CDR3 end, the germline J gene is used to fill in that end. V is TRBV20-1 and J is TRBJ2-5; perhaps TRBD2 as D (6 bases). The CDR3 covers 13 residues. CDR1 and CDR2 (germline): DFQATT, SNEGSKA (reference sequence). V gave up 6 bases and J gave up 0 bases, with 11 bases separating them. The covered CDR3 bases are TGCAGTGCCGGACTATTTAACCAAGAGACC. It specifies CSAGLFNQET. The CDR3 in its entirety is CSAGLFNQETQYF.

There are a few counts of this clone. The read gets to within 3 residues of the CDR3 end, and the germline J gene fills in the rest. The chain recombines TRBV19 with TRBJ1-2, with a tentative D call TRBD1 (5 bases). Germline V gives CDR1 LNHDA, CDR2 SQIVND (reference sequence). The CDR3 covers 13 residues. Trimming cost V 7 bases and J 4 bases, with 13 bases left between them. The CDR3 loop is CASISPQGYGYTF. The part of the CDR3 DNA that was read is TGTGCCAGTATTTCCCCGCAGGGCTATGGC.

This clone was counted many times. The read ends 3 residues early relative to the CDR3; the germline J gene fills the gap. The chain couples TRBV7-9 to TRBJ2-5; D not certain. Trimming took off 6 bases at V and 0 bases at J, with 11 bases between the two ends. The CDR3 contains 14 residues. The V gene's germline CDR1 is SEHNR and CDR2 FQNEAQ (reference sequence). CDR3 protein: CASSSAPYQETQYF. Incomplete CDR3 DNA: TGTGCCAGCAGTTCTGCGCCCTACCAAGAGACC.

There are a few counts of this clone. Coverage ceases 3 residues before the CDR3 finishes, and the germline J gene fills in the end. The genes are TRBV29-1 and TRBJ2-5, with 13 positions matching TRBD2. This CDR3 region has 13 residues. From germline, CDR1 is SQVTM and CDR2 ANQGSEA. Trimming removed 6 bases from V and 5 bases from J; junction bases left unmatched: 3. The CDR3 loop reads CSVLTSGGETQYF. The CDR3 bases that were read are TGCAGCGTCCTGACTAGCGGGGGGGAGACC.

This clone was observed a few times. Read coverage stops 3 residues before the CDR3 terminus; the germline J gene supplies the remainder. The V and J genes are TRBV6-1 and TRBJ2-7; 8 nucleotides align to TRBD1. Germline V gene lookup returns CDR1 MNHNS and CDR2 SASEGT. V lost 4 bases, J lost 6 bases, and 14 bases stayed unmatched. The CDR3 is 16 amino acids. The CDR3 bases that were read are TGTGCCAGCAGTGCAACCCCAGGGGGCGCTAGGGGCGAG. It encodes CASSATPGGARGE. The full CDR3 reads CASSATPGGARGEQYF.

Many counts were recorded for this clone. The read stops 3 residues short of the end of the CDR3; the missing end is completed from the germline J gene. The chain has TRBV7-6 and TRBJ2-6, with 12 positions matching TRBD2. After removal of 5 bases from V and 1 base from J, the junction contained 6 bases not matched to a gene. In germline, CDR1 is SGHVS, CDR2 FNYEAQ. CDR3 length equals 18 residues. The CDR3 DNA, read in part, is TGTGCCAGCAGCCCAAGACTAGCGGGAGAATCTGGGGCCAACGTC. Its protein product is CASSPRLAGESGANV. The whole CDR3 protein is CASSPRLAGESGANVLTF. Combining the CDR3 with reference TRBV7-6 and TRBJ2-6 gives the whole variable domain GAGVSQSPRYKVTKRGQDVALRCDPISGHVSLYWYRQALGQGPEFLTYFNYEAQQDKSGLPNDRFSAERPEGSISTLTIQRTEQRDSAMYRCASSPRLAGESGANVLTFGAGSRLTVL.

This clone was counted only a few times. The CDR3 end falls 3 residues outside the read, so it is completed with the germline J gene. The V gene is TRBV11-2, the J gene TRBJ1-4, with D possibly being TRBD1 (5 bases). Germline CDR1 SGHAT, CDR2 FQNNGV. The CDR3 is made up of 15 amino acids. Trimming pared 5 bases from V and 8 bases from J, leaving 18 bases between. The covered CDR3 bases are TGTGCCAGCAGCCGACTCGGGGGGGGTTGGGAAAAA. Translating gives CASSRLGGGWEK. The whole CDR3 sequence is CASSRLGGGWEKLFF.

This clone appeared many times. The CDR3 end is not reached by the read, which stops 3 residues before it; the germline J gene fills it in. The chain couples TRBV12-3 or TRBV12-4 to TRBJ2-5; 10 bases match TRBD2. The V gene end was trimmed by 6 bases and the J gene end by 4 bases; junction bases not matched to a gene: 8. There are 15 residues in the CDR3. Partial CDR3 DNA: TGTGCCAGCAGCCCGAGCGGGAGGGAGGGAGAGACC. It is translated as CASSPSGREGET. The CDR3 reads in full as CASSPSGREGETQYF.

This clone occurred a few times. The sequenced fragment ends 3 residues before the CDR3 boundary, so the rest is inferred from the germline J gene. The chain carries TRBV2 and TRBJ1-4; a possible D gene is TRBD1 (6 bases). CDR3 length equals 16 residues. Germline V gene lookup returns CDR1 SNHLY and CDR2 FYNNEI. The V and J ends lost 7 bases and 0 bases respectively, with 15 bases between them. CDR3 in amino acids: CASKGDISATNEKLFF. The covered CDR3 bases are TGTGCCAGCAAGGGGGACATCAGCGCAACTAATGAAAAA.

This clone was seen repeatedly, ten times or more. Read coverage stops 3 residues before the CDR3 terminus; the germline J gene supplies the remainder. This rearrangement joins TRBV5-6 to TRBJ2-7; 8 nucleotides agree with TRBD1. The CDR3 is 15 residues long. CDR1 is SGHDT, CDR2 YYEEEE, per germline. Trimming at V came to 4 bases and at J to 1 base, leaving 7 bases not matched to a gene. The DNA read from the CDR3 is TGTGCCAGCAGCGCCGGACAGGGTGGGTCCTACGAG. Translation gives CASSAGQGGSYE. The full CDR3 is CASSAGQGGSYEQYF. Variable domain in full (rest from reference TRBV5-6 and TRBJ2-7): DAGVTQSPTHLIKTRGQQVTLRCSPKSGHDTVSWYQQALGQGPQFIFQYYEEEERQRGNFPDRFSGHQFPNYSSELNVNALLLGDSALYLCASSAGQGGSYEQYFGPGTRLTVT.

This clone was counted many times. Read data end 3 residues before the CDR3 end; the end is taken from the germline J gene. The gene calls are TRBV19 and TRBJ2-3; 16 bases map to TRBD2. With 0 bases clipped from V and 0 bases from J, the junction kept 0 bases outside the gene matches. The CDR3 covers 18 residues. CDR1 and CDR2 (germline): LNHDA, SQIVND (reference sequence). The CDR3 region is CASSIEGLAGGSTDTQYF. The covered CDR3 bases are TGTGCCAGTAGTATAGAGGGACTAGCGGGGGGGAGCACAGATACG.

On this clone: Read coverage stops 3 residues before the CDR3 terminus; the germline J gene supplies the remainder. The chain carries TRBV5-5 and TRBJ2-4, with TRBD2 as a possible D gene (6 bases). The length of the CDR3 is 15 residues. V lost 3 bases, J lost 4 bases, and 14 bases lay in between. CDR1 and CDR2 (germline): SGHKS, YYEKEE (reference sequence). The covered CDR3 bases are TGTGCCAGCAGCTCCCCCGGGGCGGGGAAAAACATT. This gives the protein CASSSPGAGKNI. The CDR3 reads in full as CASSSPGAGKNIQYF.

This clone turned up a few times. The CDR3: CAWSTGGSGEKLFF. CDR3 DNA (partial): TGTGCCTGGAGTACAGGGGGATCGGGTGAAAAA. The V and J genes are TRBV30 and TRBJ1-4; TRBD1 matches at 8 bases. With the read ending 3 residues before the CDR3 end, the germline J gene is used to fill in that end. The V segment lost 2 bases and the J segment 7 bases; nucleotides outside the gene matches: 6. This CDR3 spans 14 amino acids. CDR1 is GTSNPN, CDR2 SVGIG, per germline (reference sequence).

This clone was picked up many times. The missing CDR3 end, 3 residues past where the read stops, is filled in from the germline J gene. The gene calls are TRBV7-8 and TRBJ2-2, with TRBD2 as a possible D gene (7 bases). Germline CDR1 SGHVS, CDR2 FQNEAQ. The CDR3 length is 16 residues. The V and J ends lost 1 base and 7 bases respectively, with 16 bases between them. CDR3 DNA (partial): TGTGCCAGCAGCTTAGTAGGGGGGGGGCAGAGCGGGGAG. It codes for CASSLVGGGQSGE. The whole CDR3 protein is CASSLVGGGQSGELFF.

This clone was observed a few times. The DNA ends 3 residues before the CDR3 does, and the rest of the CDR3 is filled in from the germline J gene. This chain joins TRBV19 and TRBJ1-2; 11 positions match TRBD1. The CDR3 is 13 residues long. V lost 4 bases and J lost 7; bases outside the gene matches: 2. The germline V gene encodes CDR1 LNHDA and CDR2 SQIVND (reference sequence). CDR3 DNA (partial): TGTGCCAGTAGTACAGGGACAGGGGGTGGC. Encoded protein: CASSTGTGGG. The whole CDR3 sequence is CASSTGTGGGYTF.

This clone was seen repeatedly, ten times or more. Coverage ceases 3 residues before the CDR3 finishes, and the germline J gene fills in the end. The rearrangement uses TRBV7-2 and TRBJ1-1; D may be TRBD1 (6 bases). The CDR3 runs to 15 residues. Germline CDR1 is SGHTA and CDR2 is FQGNSA. V was clipped by 7 bases and J by 6 bases, with 21 bases between them. The CDR3 here is CASTVDGAGVAEAFF. Partial CDR3 DNA: TGTGCCAGCACCGTCGACGGGGCAGGGGTGGCTGAA.

This clone was seen only a few times. The sequence runs out 3 residues before the end of the CDR3; the remainder is reconstructed from the germline J gene. This chain links TRBV11-2 with TRBJ1-1; 12 bases line up with TRBD1. Germline V CDR1 and CDR2: SGHAT, FQNNGV. This CDR3 has 15 amino acids. V shed 4 bases and J 7 bases; nucleotides not matched to a gene: 7. Incomplete CDR3 DNA: TGTGCCAGCAGCTCCCGGGACAGGGGGCACGTTGAA. Protein sequence: CASSSRDRGHVE. The entire CDR3 protein is CASSSRDRGHVEAFF.

As concerns this clone: The read halts 3 residues ahead of the CDR3 end, with the missing end drawn from the germline J gene. The rearrangement joins TRBV20-1 to TRBJ2-5; 10 bases agree with TRBD2. J gave up 5 bases and V 4 bases, and 4 bases lay outside the gene matches. The CDR3 consists of 13 residues. Germline V gene sequence: CDR1 DFQATT, CDR2 SNEGSKA (reference sequence). CDR3 DNA (partial): TGCAGTGCTACAGCGGGGGGGCTTGAGACC. Translating it yields CSATAGGLET. The complete CDR3 protein is CSATAGGLETQYF.

The sample holds a few counts of this clone. The CDR3 goes on 3 residues after the read ends, and that part is filled in from the germline J gene. The chain joins TRBV10-2 to TRBJ2-5; 8 nucleotides line up with TRBD2. Per germline, CDR1 WSHSY and CDR2 SAAADI. The CDR3 is 13 amino acids. V lost 7 bases to trimming and J lost 3 bases; unmatched junction nucleotides: 4. Partial CDR3 DNA: TGCGCCAGCATCCGGGGGGGAAAAGAGACC. Translating gives CASIRGGKET. The full CDR3 protein is CASIRGGKETQYF.

There are many counts of this clone. Read sequence stops 3 residues before the CDR3 end, and the germline J gene provides the missing end. The V call is TRBV7-9, the J call TRBJ1-1; D gene ambiguous. CDR3 length: 15 amino acids. The germline CDR1 and CDR2 sequences are SEHNR and FQNEAQ (reference sequence). The ends were cut back, 6 bases at V and 0 bases at J, with 14 bases in the middle. Incomplete CDR3 DNA: TGTGCCAGCAGTTTAAGGGCTAATATGAACACTGAA. Translation gives CASSLRANMNTE. The full CDR3 is CASSLRANMNTEAFF. The variable domain in full, with the rest retrieved from reference TRBV7-9 and TRBJ1-1, is DTGVSQNPRHKITKRGQNVTFRCDPISEHNRLYWYRQTLGQGPEFLTYFQNEAQLEKSRLLSDRFSAERPKGSFSTLEIQRTEQGDSAMYLCASSLRANMNTEAFFGQGTRLTVV.

Comments on this clone: The CDR3 extends 3 residues past the end of the read, so its final part is completed from the germline J gene. This chain links TRBV19 with TRBJ1-4, with 10 bases matching TRBD1. This CDR3 has 15 residues. The germline CDR1 and CDR2 sequences are LNHDA and SQIVND (reference sequence). After removal of 4 bases from V and 5 bases from J, the junction contained 4 bases not matched to a gene. CDR3 bases read: TGTGCCAGTAGTACCTCGGGACAGGGGAATGAAAAA. Protein sequence: CASSTSGQGNEK. The CDR3 in full is CASSTSGQGNEKLFF.

This clone was seen a handful of times. The read ends 3 residues shy of where the CDR3 ends; the end is completed using the germline J gene. The chain recombines TRBV7-6 with TRBJ1-5, with D maybe TRBD1 (5 bases). The CDR3 runs 15 residues. V lost 3 bases, J lost 4 bases, and 13 bases lay in between. Germline CDR1 reads SGHVS; CDR2 reads FNYEAQ. Incomplete CDR3 DNA: TGTGCCAGCAGCTTGGGGAGGGGAAGTAATCAGCCC. This sequence encodes CASSLGRGSNQP. The CDR3 reads in full as CASSLGRGSNQPQHF.

This clone was seen many times. The CDR3 is cut off 3 residues early in the read; its end comes from the germline J gene. V usage is TRBV7-2 and J usage is TRBJ2-3, with 7 bases fitting TRBD2. V lost 5 bases and J lost 6; bases outside the gene matches: 2. This CDR3 comprises 12 residues. In germline, CDR1 is SGHTA, CDR2 FQGNSA. CDR3 DNA, as far as it was read: TGTGCCAGCAGCCCCGGGGGGGATACG. It encodes CASSPGGDT. Given in full, the CDR3 is CASSPGGDTQYF.

The CDR3 loop is CASNADRGRGGYTF. CDR3 DNA (partial): TGCGCCAGCAATGCGGACAGGGGGCGCGGTGGC. The genes are TRBV10-2 and TRBJ1-2, with 11 bases identical to TRBD1. The CDR3 extends 3 residues past the end of the read, so its final part is completed from the germline J gene. The CDR3 runs 14 residues. The V segment lost 7 bases and the J segment 7 bases; nucleotides outside the gene matches: 8. CDR1 is WSHSY, CDR2 SAAADI, per germline.

This clone was seen repeatedly, ten times or more. The read falls 3 residues short of the CDR3 end, and the missing part is taken from the germline J gene. The V and J genes are TRBV4-2 and TRBJ2-3, with a tentative D call TRBD1 (7 bases). V was shortened by 4 bases and J by 1 base, with 18 bases between the two germline ends. This CDR3 spans 17 amino acids. Germline values: CDR1 LGHNA, CDR2 YNFKEQ. CDR3 protein: CASSPGQEGTCTDTQYF. Partial CDR3 DNA: TGTGCCAGCAGCCCAGGACAGGAGGGGACTTGCACAGATACG.

This clone was counted at least ten times. The CDR3 extends 3 residues past the end of the read, so its final part is completed from the germline J gene. The sample holds other DNA sequences that translate to the same CDR3. The chain is built from TRBV14 and TRBJ2-1; the D gene is possibly TRBD2 (5 bases). Trimming removed 1 base from V and 9 bases from J, with 22 bases in between. The CDR3 runs 17 residues. In germline, CDR1 is SGHDN, CDR2 FVKESK. Here the CDR3 reads CASSQVELTGIPFEQFF. The part of the CDR3 DNA that was read is TGTGCCAGCAGCCAAGTGGAGCTGACGGGGATCCCTTTTGAG. Using reference TRBV14 and TRBJ2-1 for the parts outside the CDR3, the full variable domain is EAGVTQFPSHSVIEKGQTVTLRCDPISGHDNLYWYRRVMGKEIKFLLHFVKESKQDESGMPNNRFLAERTGGTYSTLKVQPAELEDSGVYFCASSQVELTGIPFEQFFGPGTRLTVL.

This clone was counted many times. Read data end 3 residues before the CDR3 end; the end is taken from the germline J gene. The V and J genes are TRBV19 and TRBJ1-1, with a tentative D call TRBD1 (5 bases). V was shortened by 3 bases and J by 5 bases, with 13 bases between the two germline ends. CDR1 LNHDA and CDR2 SQIVND come from the germline V gene (reference sequence). The CDR3 runs 14 residues. This chain's CDR3 is CASSIVQGWTEAFF. CDR3 DNA, as far as it was read: TGTGCCAGTAGTATCGTTCAGGGTTGGACTGAA.